This entry features one T cell receptor beta chain sequence. The data belong to a study of blood T cell repertoires in COVID-19. Adults between about 18 and 89 years of age took part from 20 to 25 US areas. Assignments of participants to cohorts depended upon their own reported clinical history. Before being deemed recovered, Cohort 3 donors had two negative PCRs, clearance, or symptom resolution. Authors' analysis steps: Researchers report that nucleated cell counts were estimated from reference gene primer amplification. Clones were read by immunoSEQ multiplex PCR, and TCRdb kept only the in-frame ones, dropping some. The V and J calls and the clone size are those of that table, but D and trimming were determined from the DNA. The repertoire includes hundreds of thousands of clones, 75% to 90% of them detected once, and approximately 1.2% sits in the top ten. Trimming stripped 3 bases from V and 5 bases from J, with 8 bases between. The CDR3 is made up of 12 amino acids. The germline CDR1 and CDR2 sequences are SGHVS and FQNEAQ.

Sequencing input: PBMCs or T cells enriched from blood (not recorded which). This receptor was taken from a man aged 25 to 40 who had recovered from COVID-19. The rearrangement uses TRBV7-8 and TRBJ2-7; TRBD2 is a possible D gene (7 bases). CDR3 amino acids: CASSFGGHEQYF. The DNA of the CDR3 is TGTGCCAGCAGCTTCGGGGGGCACGAGCAGTACTTC.